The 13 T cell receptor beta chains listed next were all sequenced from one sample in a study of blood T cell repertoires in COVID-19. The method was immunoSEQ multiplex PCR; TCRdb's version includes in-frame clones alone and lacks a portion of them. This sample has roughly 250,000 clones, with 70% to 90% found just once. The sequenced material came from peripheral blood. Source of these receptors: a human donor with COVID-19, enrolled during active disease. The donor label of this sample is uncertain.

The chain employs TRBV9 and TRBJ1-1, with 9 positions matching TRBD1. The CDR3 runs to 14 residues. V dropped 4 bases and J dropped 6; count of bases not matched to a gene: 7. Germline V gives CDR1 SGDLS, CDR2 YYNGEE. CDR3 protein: CASSLVGQGPEAFF. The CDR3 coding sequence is TGTGCCAGCAGCTTAGTGGGACAGGGCCCTGAAGCTTTCTTT.

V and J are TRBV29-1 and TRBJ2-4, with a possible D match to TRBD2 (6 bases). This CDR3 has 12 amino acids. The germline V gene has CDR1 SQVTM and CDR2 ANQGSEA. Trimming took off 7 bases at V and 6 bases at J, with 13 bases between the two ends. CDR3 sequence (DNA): TGCAGCGCCACCGGGAGTTTAAACATTCAGTACTTC. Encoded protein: CSATGSLNIQYF.

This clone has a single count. CDR3 bases: TGTGCCAGCAGTCCGCCGGCGGAGGCCCACTACGAGCAGTACTTC. Its protein is CASSPPAEAHYEQYF. This rearrangement joins TRBV28 to TRBJ2-7; TRBD2 is a possible D gene (5 bases). Germline V lookup: CDR1 MDHEN, CDR2 SYDVKM. V was pared by 5 bases and J by 3 bases, with 17 bases between. The CDR3 is 15 residues long.

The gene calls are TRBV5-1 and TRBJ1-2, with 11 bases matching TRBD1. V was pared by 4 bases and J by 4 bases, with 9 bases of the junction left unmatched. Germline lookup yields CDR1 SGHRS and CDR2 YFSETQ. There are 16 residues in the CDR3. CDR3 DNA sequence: TGCGCCAGCAGCAGGGCGGGACAGGGGGAGAGCTATGGCTACACCTTC. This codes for CASSRAGQGESYGYTF.

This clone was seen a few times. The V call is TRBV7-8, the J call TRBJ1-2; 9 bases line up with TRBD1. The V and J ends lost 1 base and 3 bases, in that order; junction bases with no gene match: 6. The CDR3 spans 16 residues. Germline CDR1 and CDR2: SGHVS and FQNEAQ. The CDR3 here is CASSLGNRGQDYGYTF. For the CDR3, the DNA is TGTGCCAGCAGCTTAGGAAACAGGGGGCAGGACTATGGCTACACCTTC.

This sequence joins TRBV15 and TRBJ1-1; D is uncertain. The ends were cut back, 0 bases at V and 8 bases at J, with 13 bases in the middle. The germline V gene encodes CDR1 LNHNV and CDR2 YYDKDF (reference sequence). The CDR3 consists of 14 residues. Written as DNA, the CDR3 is TGTGCCACCAGCAGAGAGAGGGTAGGGTTGGAAGCTTTCTTT. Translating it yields CATSRERVGLEAFF.

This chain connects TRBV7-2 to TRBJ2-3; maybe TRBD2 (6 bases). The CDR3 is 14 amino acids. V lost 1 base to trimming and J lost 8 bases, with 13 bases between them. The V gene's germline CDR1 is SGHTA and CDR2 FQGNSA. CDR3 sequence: CASSLEERVTTQYF. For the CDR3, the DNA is TGTGCCAGCAGCTTAGAGGAGCGGGTTACTACGCAGTATTTT.

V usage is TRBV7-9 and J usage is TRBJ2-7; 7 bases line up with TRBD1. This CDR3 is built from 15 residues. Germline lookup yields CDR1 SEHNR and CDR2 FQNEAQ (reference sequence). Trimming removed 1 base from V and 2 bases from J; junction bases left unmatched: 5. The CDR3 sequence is CASSLGPGTAYEQYF. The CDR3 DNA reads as TGTGCCAGCAGCTTAGGGCCCGGGACAGCCTACGAGCAGTACTTC.

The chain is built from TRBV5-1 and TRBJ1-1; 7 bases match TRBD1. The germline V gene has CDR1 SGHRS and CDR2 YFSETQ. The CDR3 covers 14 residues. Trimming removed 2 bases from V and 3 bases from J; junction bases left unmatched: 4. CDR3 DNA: TGCGCCAGCAGCTTTCAGGGGGGCGACACTGAAGCTTTCTTT. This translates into CASSFQGGDTEAFF. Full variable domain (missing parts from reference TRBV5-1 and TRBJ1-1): KAGVTQTPRYLIKTRGQQVTLSCSPISGHRSVSWYQQTPGQGLQFLFEYFSETQRNKGNFPGRFSGRQFSNSRSEMNVSTLELGDSALYLCASSFQGGDTEAFFGQGTRLTVV.

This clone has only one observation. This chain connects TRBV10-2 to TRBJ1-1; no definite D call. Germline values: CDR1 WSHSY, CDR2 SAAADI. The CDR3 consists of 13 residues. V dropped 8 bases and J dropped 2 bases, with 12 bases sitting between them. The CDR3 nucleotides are TGCGCCAGCCGAGACACCCTTAACACTGAAGCTTTCTTT. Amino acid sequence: CASRDTLNTEAFF.

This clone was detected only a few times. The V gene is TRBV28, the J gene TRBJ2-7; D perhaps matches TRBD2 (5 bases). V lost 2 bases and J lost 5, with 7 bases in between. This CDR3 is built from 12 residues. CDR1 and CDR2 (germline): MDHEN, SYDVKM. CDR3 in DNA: TGTGCCAGCAGTTTAAGACTAAACGAGCAGTACTTC. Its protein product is CASSLRLNEQYF.

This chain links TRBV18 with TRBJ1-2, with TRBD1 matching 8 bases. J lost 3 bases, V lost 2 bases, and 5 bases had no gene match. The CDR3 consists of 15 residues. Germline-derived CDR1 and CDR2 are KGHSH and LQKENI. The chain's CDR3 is CASSPMDRDYYGYTF. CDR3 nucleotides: TGTGCCAGCTCACCAATGGACAGGGACTACTATGGCTACACCTTC.

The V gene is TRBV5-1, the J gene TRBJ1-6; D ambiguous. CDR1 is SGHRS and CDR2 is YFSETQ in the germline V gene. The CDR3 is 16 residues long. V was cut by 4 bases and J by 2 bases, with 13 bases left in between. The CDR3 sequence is CASSPAGVAYNSPLHF. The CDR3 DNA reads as TGCGCCAGCAGCCCGGCCGGGGTTGCCTATAATTCACCCCTCCACTTT.